This TCR beta chain was documented in a study of shared clonotypes between healthy human individuals. In the study overall: Each donor contributed plates that comprised three CD4 naive, three CD4 memory, two CD8 naive and one CD8 memory.

The germline V gene encodes CDR1 SQVTM and CDR2 ANQGSEA. This CDR3 has 13 amino acids. The J segment lost 1 base and the V segment lost 2 bases, leaving 0 bases of the junction unmatched. Assay execution took place at the deep level. TCRdb's copy holds only in-frame clones and misses some; the assay was immunoSEQ multiplex PCR. In the table there are under 550,000 clones, 95% to 97% of which are singletons. Sequencing was carried out using naive CD4+ T cells sorted from blood. Subset: CD45RA+ positively selected. This chain uses TRBV29-1 with TRBJ2-3; TRBD2 aligns across 7 bases. The TCR comes from a woman aged 25-40 years in good health. The CDR3 loop is CSVETSGTDTQYF. The CDR3, as DNA: TGCAGCGTTGAAACTAGCGGCACAGATACGCAGTATTTT.